This T cell receptor beta chain appears in the sequencing data of a study of response to subunit inactivated influenza vaccine. Notes on the study in general: Each seasonal influenza vaccination recruits few new T cells, the authors suggested.

The CDR3 runs to 15 residues. In germline, CDR1 is LGHNA, CDR2 YNFKEQ. V shed 1 base, J shed 6 bases, and the junction held 5 bases outside the gene matches. TCRdb reprocessed the RT-PCR reads via MiXCR and lists one record per CDR3 protein. Counted here are about 500,000 distinct CDR3 sequences, about 15% occurring once; the ten biggest clones make up less than 4%. About this clonotype: What it binds is unknown.

The genes are TRBV4-2 and TRBJ2-3; 9 nucleotides align to TRBD2. The clonotype was recovered from a man between 45 and 75 years old who received an inactivated influenza vaccine. The sample in question was CD4+ T cells sorted from PBMCs, obtained about 24 months after vaccination. CDR3 in amino acids: CASSQGAGGRDTQYF. In DNA form, the CDR3 reads TGTGCCAGCAGCCAAGGAGCGGGAGGTCGGGATACGCAGTATTTT.